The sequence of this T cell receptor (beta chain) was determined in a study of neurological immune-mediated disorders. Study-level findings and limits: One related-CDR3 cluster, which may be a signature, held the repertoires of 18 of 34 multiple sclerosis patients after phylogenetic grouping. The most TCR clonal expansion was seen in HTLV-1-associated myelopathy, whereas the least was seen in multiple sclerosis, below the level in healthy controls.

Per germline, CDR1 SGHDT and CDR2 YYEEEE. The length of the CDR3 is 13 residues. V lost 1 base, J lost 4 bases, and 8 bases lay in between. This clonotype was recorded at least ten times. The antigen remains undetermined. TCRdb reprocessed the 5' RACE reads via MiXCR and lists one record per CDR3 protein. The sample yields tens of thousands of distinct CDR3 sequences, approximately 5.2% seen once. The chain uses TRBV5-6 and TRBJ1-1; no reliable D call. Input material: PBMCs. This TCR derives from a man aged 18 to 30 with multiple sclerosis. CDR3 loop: CASSLTRLTEAFF. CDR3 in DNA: TGTGCCAGCAGCTTGACGCGTCTCACTGAAGCTTTCTTT.